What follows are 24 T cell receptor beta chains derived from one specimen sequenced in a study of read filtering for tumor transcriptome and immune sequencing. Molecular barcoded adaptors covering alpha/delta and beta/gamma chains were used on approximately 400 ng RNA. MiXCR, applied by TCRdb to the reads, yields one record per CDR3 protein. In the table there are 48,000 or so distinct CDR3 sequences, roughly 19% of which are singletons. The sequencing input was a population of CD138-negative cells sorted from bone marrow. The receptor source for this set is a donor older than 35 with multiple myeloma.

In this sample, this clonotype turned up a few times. CDR3 DNA sequence: TGTGCCAGCAGCTTGGCCGCCTTCGAGCAGTACTTC. This encodes CASSLAAFEQYF. The V call is TRBV5-5, the J call TRBJ2-7; D not resolved. Germline V gene sequence: CDR1 SGHKS, CDR2 YYEKEE (reference sequence). Trimming stripped 0 bases from V and 6 bases from J, with 7 bases between. This CDR3 has 12 amino acids.

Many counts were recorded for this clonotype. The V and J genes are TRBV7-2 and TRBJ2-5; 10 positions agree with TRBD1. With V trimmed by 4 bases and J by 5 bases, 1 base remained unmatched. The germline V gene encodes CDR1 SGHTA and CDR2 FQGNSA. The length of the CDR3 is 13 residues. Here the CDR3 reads CASSWTGGETQYF. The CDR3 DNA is TGTGCCAGCAGCTGGACAGGGGGGGAGACCCAGTACTTC.

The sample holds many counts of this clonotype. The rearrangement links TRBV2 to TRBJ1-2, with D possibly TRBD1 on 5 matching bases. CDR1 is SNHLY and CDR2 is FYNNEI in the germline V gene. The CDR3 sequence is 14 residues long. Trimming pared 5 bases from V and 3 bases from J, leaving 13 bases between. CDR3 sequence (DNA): TGTGCCAGCAGTCGAGACGGGGCGGACTATGGCTACACCTTC. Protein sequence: CASSRDGADYGYTF.

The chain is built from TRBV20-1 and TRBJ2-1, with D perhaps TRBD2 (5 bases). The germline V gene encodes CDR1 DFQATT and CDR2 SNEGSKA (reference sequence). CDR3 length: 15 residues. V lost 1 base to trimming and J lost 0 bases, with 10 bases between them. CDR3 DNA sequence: TGCAGTGCTAGAGTACGGGGAAGCTCCTACAATGAGCAGTTCTTC. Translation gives CSARVRGSSYNEQFF.

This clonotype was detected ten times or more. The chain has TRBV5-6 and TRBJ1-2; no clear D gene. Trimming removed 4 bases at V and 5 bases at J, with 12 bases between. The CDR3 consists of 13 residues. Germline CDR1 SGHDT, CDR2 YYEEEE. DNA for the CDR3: TGTGCCAGCAGCCGTGACATCATTTATGGCTACACCTTC. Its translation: CASSRDIIYGYTF.

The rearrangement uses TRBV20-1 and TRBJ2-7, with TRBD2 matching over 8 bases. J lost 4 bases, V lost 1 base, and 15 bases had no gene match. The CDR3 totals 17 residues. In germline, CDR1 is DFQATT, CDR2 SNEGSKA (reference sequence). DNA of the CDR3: TGCAGTGCTAGAGTGGGAGACGGGAGGGCCTCTATTTACGAGCAGTACTTC. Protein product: CSARVGDGRASIYEQYF.

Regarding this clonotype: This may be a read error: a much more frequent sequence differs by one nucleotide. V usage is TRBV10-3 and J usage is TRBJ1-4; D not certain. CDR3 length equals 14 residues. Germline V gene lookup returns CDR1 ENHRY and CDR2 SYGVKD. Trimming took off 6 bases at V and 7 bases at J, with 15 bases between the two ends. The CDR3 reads CAIRSVVAGEKLFF. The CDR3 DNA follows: TGTGCCATCAGATCGGTGGTTGCTGGTGAAAAACTGTTTTTT.

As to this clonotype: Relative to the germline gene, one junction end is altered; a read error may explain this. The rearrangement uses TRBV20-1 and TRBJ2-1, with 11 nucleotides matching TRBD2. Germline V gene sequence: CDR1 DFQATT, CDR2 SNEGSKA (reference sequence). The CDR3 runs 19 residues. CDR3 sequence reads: CGARDRLAGGLSSYNEQFF. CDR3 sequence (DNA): TGCGGTGCTAGAGATAGGCTAGCGGGAGGACTGAGCTCCTACAATGAGCAGTTCTTC.

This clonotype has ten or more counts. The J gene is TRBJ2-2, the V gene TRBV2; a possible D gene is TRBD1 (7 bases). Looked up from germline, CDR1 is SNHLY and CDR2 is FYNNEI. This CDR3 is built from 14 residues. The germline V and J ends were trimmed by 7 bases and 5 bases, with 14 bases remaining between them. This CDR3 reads CASNGAGGTGELFF. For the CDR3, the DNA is TGTGCCAGCAATGGGGCAGGGGGGACCGGGGAGCTGTTTTTT.

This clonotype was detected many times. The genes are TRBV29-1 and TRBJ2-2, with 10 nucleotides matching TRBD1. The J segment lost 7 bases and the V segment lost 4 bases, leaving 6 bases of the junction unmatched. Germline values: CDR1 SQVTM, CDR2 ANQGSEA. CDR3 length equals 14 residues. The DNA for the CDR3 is TGCAGCGTTGCTGACAGGGGGCTCGTCGGGGAGCTGTTTTTT. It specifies CSVADRGLVGELFF.

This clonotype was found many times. In DNA, the CDR3 is TGTGCCAGCAGCCGACTAGCAGCTTACGAGCAGTACTTC. This sequence encodes CASSRLAAYEQYF. The J gene is TRBJ2-7, the V gene TRBV3-1; 7 positions match TRBD2. This CDR3 comprises 13 residues. The V segment lost 4 bases and the J segment 4 bases; nucleotides outside the gene matches: 4. CDR1 LGHDT and CDR2 YNNKEL come from the germline V gene (reference sequence).

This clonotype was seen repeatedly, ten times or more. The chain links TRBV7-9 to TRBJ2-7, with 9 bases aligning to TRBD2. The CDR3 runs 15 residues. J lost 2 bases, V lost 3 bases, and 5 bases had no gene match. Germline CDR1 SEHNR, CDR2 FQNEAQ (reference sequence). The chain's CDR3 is CASSLRAGGPYEQYF. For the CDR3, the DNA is TGTGCCAGCAGCTTGAGGGCGGGAGGGCCCTACGAGCAGTACTTC.

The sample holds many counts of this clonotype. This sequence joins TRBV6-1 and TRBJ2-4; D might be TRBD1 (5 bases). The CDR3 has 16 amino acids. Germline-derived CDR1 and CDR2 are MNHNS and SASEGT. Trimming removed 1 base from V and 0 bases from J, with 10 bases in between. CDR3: CASSEGAGLAKNIQYF. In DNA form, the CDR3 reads TGTGCCAGCAGTGAAGGGGCAGGGCTAGCCAAAAACATTCAGTACTTC.

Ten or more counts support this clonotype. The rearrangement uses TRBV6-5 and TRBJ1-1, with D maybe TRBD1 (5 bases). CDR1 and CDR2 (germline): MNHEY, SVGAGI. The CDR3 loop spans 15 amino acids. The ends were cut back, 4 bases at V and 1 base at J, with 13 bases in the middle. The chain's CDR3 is CASSWTFPPNTEAFF. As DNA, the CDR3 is TGTGCCAGCAGTTGGACATTCCCCCCGAACACTGAAGCTTTCTTT.

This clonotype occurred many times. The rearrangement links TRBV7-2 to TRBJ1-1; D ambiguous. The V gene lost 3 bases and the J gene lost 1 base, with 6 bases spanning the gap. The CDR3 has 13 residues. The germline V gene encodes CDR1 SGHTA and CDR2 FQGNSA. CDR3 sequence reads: CASSFNRNTEAFF. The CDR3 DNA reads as TGTGCCAGCAGCTTCAACAGGAACACTGAAGCTTTCTTT.

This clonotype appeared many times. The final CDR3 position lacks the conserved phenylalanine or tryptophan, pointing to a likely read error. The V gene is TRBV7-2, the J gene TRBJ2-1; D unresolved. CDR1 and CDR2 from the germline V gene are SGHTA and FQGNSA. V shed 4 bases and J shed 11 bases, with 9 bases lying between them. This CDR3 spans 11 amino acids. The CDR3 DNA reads TGTGCCAGCAGCTCCCTATCTAAGCAGTTCCTC. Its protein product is CASSSLSKQFL.

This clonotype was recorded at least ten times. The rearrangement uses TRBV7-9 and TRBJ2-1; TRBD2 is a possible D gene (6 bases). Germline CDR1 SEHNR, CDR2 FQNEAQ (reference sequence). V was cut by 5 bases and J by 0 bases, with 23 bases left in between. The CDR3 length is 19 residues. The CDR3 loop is CASSPLNDGSSSSYNEQFF. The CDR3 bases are TGTGCCAGCAGCCCACTTAATGACGGGAGTTCCTCCTCCTACAATGAGCAGTTCTTC.

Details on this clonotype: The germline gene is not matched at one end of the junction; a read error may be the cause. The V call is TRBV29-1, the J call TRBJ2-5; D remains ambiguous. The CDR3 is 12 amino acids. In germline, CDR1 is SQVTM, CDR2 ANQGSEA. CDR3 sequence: CGVFEAQGTQYF. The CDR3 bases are TGCGGCGTGTTTGAGGCACAAGGGACCCAGTACTTC.

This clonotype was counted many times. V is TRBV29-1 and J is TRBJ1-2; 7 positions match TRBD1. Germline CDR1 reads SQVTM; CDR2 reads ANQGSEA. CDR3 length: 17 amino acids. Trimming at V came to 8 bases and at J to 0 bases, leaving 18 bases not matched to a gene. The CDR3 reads CSSRRDSEVGSNYGYTF. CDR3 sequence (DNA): TGCAGCTCCCGTAGGGACAGCGAAGTTGGTTCTAACTATGGCTACACCTTC.

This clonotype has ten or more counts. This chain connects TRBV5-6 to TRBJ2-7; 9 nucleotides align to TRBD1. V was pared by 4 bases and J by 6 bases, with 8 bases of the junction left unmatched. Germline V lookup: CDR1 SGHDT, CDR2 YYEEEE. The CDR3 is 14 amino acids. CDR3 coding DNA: TGTGCCAGCAGCCACCGGGACAGGGTGCTCGAGCAGTACTTC. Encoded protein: CASSHRDRVLEQYF.

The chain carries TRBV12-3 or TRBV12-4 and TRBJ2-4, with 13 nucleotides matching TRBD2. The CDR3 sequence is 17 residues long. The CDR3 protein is CASGLVGGLAGVNIQYF. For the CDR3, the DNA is TGTGCTAGTGGTTTGGTAGGAGGACTAGCGGGAGTGAACATTCAGTACTTC.

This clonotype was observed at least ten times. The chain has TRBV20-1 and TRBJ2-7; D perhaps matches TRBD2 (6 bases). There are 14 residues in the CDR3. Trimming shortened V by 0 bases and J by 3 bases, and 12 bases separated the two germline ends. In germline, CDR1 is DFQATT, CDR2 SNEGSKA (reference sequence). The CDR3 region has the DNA TGCAGTGCTAGAGAGGGCGGGGCGAGCTACGAGCAGTACTTC. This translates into CSAREGGASYEQYF.

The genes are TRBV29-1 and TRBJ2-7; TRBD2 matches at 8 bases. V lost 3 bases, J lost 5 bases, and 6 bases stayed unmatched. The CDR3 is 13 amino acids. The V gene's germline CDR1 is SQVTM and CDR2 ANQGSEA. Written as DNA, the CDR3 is TGCAGCGTTGACGGACTAGCTTCGGACGAGCAGTACTTC. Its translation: CSVDGLASDEQYF.

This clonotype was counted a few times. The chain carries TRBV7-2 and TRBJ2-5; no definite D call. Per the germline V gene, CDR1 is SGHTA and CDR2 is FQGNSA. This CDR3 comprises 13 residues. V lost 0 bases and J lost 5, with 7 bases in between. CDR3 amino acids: CASSLARTETQYF. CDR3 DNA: TGTGCCAGCAGCTTAGCCAGGACCGAGACCCAGTACTTC.